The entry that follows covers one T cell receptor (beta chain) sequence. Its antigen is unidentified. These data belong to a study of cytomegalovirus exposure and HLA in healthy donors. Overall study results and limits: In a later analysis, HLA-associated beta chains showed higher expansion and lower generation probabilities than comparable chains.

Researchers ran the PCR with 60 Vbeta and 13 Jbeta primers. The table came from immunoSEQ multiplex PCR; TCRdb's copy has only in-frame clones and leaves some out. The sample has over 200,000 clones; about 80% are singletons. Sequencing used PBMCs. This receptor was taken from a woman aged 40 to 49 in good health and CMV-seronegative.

The CDR3 reads CASSFGQGNEKLFF. The CDR3 nucleotides are TGCGCCAGCAGCTTCGGACAGGGAAATGAAAAACTGTTTTTT. The chain employs TRBV5-1 and TRBJ1-4; 8 positions match TRBD1. The germline V gene has CDR1 SGHRS and CDR2 YFSETQ. This CDR3 region has 14 residues. V lost 2 bases, J lost 5 bases, and 2 bases stayed unmatched.